What follows are 17 T cell receptor beta chains derived from one specimen sequenced in a study of shared clonotypes between healthy human individuals. Some clones are missing from TCRdb's copy, which holds only in-frame ones; the method was immunoSEQ multiplex PCR. Among 600,000 to 800,000 clones listed, 55% to 75% were seen once. The sequenced sample was memory CD4+ T cells sorted from blood. Subset specified: CD45RA-negative fraction. Receptors originate from a woman in her thirties in good health.

The gene calls are TRBV25-1 and TRBJ1-5, with 9 bases aligning to TRBD1. Germline V lookup: CDR1 MGHDK, CDR2 SYGVNS. V was pared by 6 bases and J by 4 bases, with 7 bases of the junction left unmatched. This CDR3 is 15 amino acids long. The chain's CDR3 is CASSGDRGINQPQHF. The DNA for the CDR3 is TGTGCCAGCAGCGGCGACAGGGGGATAAATCAGCCCCAGCATTTT.

V gene TRBV5-1 combines with J gene TRBJ2-7; either TRBD1 or TRBD2 may fit D (5 bases each). Germline V gene sequence: CDR1 SGHRS, CDR2 YFSETQ. The CDR3 totals 15 residues. With 4 bases removed from V and 2 bases from J, the gap between germline ends came to 16 bases. This chain's CDR3 is CASSVALGRAYEQYF. The CDR3 nucleotides are TGCGCCAGCAGCGTAGCGTTGGGACGTGCCTACGAGCAGTACTTC.

In regard to this clone: The sample contains more than one DNA sequence encoding this CDR3. The rearrangement joins TRBV11-2 to TRBJ1-1, with D perhaps matching TRBD1 (5 bases). V was trimmed by 5 bases and J by 4 bases, leaving 11 bases between them. Germline lookup yields CDR1 SGHAT and CDR2 FQNNGV. The CDR3 is made up of 13 amino acids. In DNA form, the CDR3 reads TGTGCCAGCAGCCAAGGTGGGGGCACTGAAGCTTTCTTT. It specifies CASSQGGGTEAFF.

The V call is TRBV4-1, the J call TRBJ1-5; D is perhaps TRBD1 (6 bases). Trimming cost V 1 base and J 4 bases, with 8 bases left between them. This CDR3 has 14 residues. The germline CDR1 and CDR2 sequences are MGHRA and YSYEKL. The CDR3 DNA sequence: TGCGCCAGCAGCCAAGCAGGGGTTAATCAGCCCCAGCATTTT. Residues: CASSQAGVNQPQHF.

The rearrangement joins TRBV7-9 to TRBJ2-1, with a possible D match to TRBD2 (6 bases). V shed 1 base and J shed 8 bases, with 6 bases lying between them. From germline, CDR1 is SEHNR and CDR2 FQNEAQ (reference sequence). The length of the CDR3 is 12 residues. The chain's CDR3 is CASSLGGDEQFF. The CDR3 region has the DNA TGTGCCAGCAGCTTAGGGGGGGATGAGCAGTTCTTC.

The chain recombines TRBV4-3 with TRBJ1-5; 7 bases match TRBD1. Germline CDR1 is LGHNA and CDR2 is YSLEER. The trim removed 5 bases at V and 3 bases at J, leaving 7 bases unmatched. The CDR3 sequence is 15 residues long. CDR3 DNA: TGCGCCAGCAGCGAACCAGGGACAGTCAATCAGCCCCAGCATTTT. It codes for CASSEPGTVNQPQHF.

This clone showed up just once. Different DNA sequences within this sample yield the same CDR3. V usage is TRBV7-2 and J usage is TRBJ2-1; D gene uncertain. The V gene's germline CDR1 is SGHTA and CDR2 FQGNSA. Between the trimmed V and J ends, which lost 2 bases and 0 bases, there was a span of 5 bases. The CDR3 runs 14 residues. CDR3 sequence: CASSLSNSYNEQFF. CDR3 in DNA: TGTGCCAGCAGCTTAAGCAACTCCTACAATGAGCAGTTCTTC.

Details on this clone: One end of the junction fails to match germline, which may point to a read error. This CDR3 is CASSHEVPNTGELFF. In nucleotides, the CDR3 is TGTGCCAGTTCACACGAGGTCCCTAACACCGGGGAGCTGTTTTTT. The gene calls are TRBV18 and TRBJ2-2; D gene unclear. The CDR3 contains 15 residues. Germline lookup yields CDR1 KGHSH and CDR2 LQKENI.

The chain couples TRBV5-1 to TRBJ2-3; 9 bases fit TRBD2. V was pared by 0 bases and J by 6 bases, with 23 bases of the junction left unmatched. Germline assignment: CDR1 SGHRS and CDR2 YFSETQ. The CDR3 runs to 21 residues. The CDR3 DNA reads as TGCGCCAGCAGCTTGGCCGCTAAGAGACCCTTAGCGGGAGTACTCCGGGATACGCAGTATTTT. Its protein product is CASSLAAKRPLAGVLRDTQYF.

This clone was seen at least ten times. The V and J genes are TRBV19 and TRBJ2-1, with 9 bases that match TRBD1. Germline assignment: CDR1 LNHDA and CDR2 SQIVND (reference sequence). CDR3 length equals 14 residues. V was clipped by 7 bases and J by 4 bases; unmatched bases: 5. Here the CDR3 reads CASTGTGNYNEQFF. The CDR3 coding sequence is TGTGCCAGTACCGGGACAGGGAATTACAATGAGCAGTTCTTC.

The chain uses TRBV19 and TRBJ2-2; TRBD2 aligns across 13 bases. Germline loops: CDR1 LNHDA, CDR2 SQIVND (reference sequence). The junction had 2 bases not matched to a gene; V was cut back by 5 bases and J by 8 bases. The length of the CDR3 is 14 residues. The CDR3 DNA follows: TGTGCCAGTAGTTCACTAGCGGGAGGGGGGGAGCTGTTTTTT. Protein product: CASSSLAGGGELFF.

V is TRBV9 and J is TRBJ2-1; 8 bases align to TRBD2. From germline, CDR1 is SGDLS and CDR2 YYNGEE. V lost 3 bases, J lost 8 bases, and 10 bases stayed unmatched. The CDR3 totals 15 residues. In nucleotides, the CDR3 is TGTGCCAGCAGCGCCCGGGGGGGAGAGGTACATGAGCAGTTCTTC. It specifies CASSARGGEVHEQFF.

Details on this clone: It may be a read error: a sequence one base away is much more abundant. This sample also contains other DNA sequences that code for the same CDR3. The chain is built from TRBV18 and TRBJ2-5, with no clear D. The CDR3 contains 12 residues. The V gene's germline CDR1 is KGHSH and CDR2 LQKENI. Between the trimmed V and J ends, which lost 3 bases and 1 base, there was a span of 3 bases. CDR3 nucleotide sequence: TGTGCCAGCTCACCTTCCCAAGAGACCCAGTACTTC. Residues: CASSPSQETQYF.

The chain joins TRBV29-1 to TRBJ2-5; D is possibly TRBD1 (5 bases). Germline-derived CDR1 and CDR2 are SQVTM and ANQGSEA. CDR3 size: 13 residues. Deletions cut 5 bases from V and 1 base from J, with 11 bases between. The CDR3 DNA follows: TGCAGCGTTTTTGGGGCATCCCAAGAGACCCAGTACTTC. Translating it yields CSVFGASQETQYF.

This clone was seen a few times. The J gene is TRBJ1-4, the V gene TRBV27; 7 positions agree with TRBD1. The CDR3 is 15 residues long. The V gene's germline CDR1 is MNHEY and CDR2 SMNVEV (reference sequence). V shed 5 bases, J shed 8 bases, and the junction held 11 bases outside the gene matches. The CDR3 loop reads CASSIYRGFGEKLFF. CDR3 coding DNA: TGTGCCAGCAGTATTTACAGGGGATTCGGGGAAAAACTGTTTTTT. Using reference TRBV27 and TRBJ1-4 for the parts outside the CDR3, the full variable domain is EAQVTQNPRYLITVTGKKLTVTCSQNMNHEYMSWYRQDPGLGLRQIYYSMNVEVTDKGDVPEGYKVSRKEKRNFPLILESPSPNQTSLYFCASSIYRGFGEKLFFGSGTQLSVL.

The V call is TRBV11-2, the J call TRBJ2-1, with TRBD2 identical over 7 bases. Per the germline V gene, CDR1 is SGHAT and CDR2 is FQNNGV. V trimming: 5 bases; J trimming: 0 bases; junction bases outside the gene matches: 4. This CDR3 spans 15 amino acids. The CDR3 DNA is TGTGCCAGCAGCCCAAGCGGGAACTCCTACAATGAGCAGTTCTTC. Protein: CASSPSGNSYNEQFF.

The V call is TRBV6-9, the J call TRBJ2-7; TRBD1 is a possible D gene (6 bases). Germline assignment: CDR1 MNHGY and CDR2 SVAAGI. CDR3 size: 18 residues. V was trimmed by 6 bases and J by 1 base, leaving 25 bases between them. The CDR3 loop is CASRLPSGTLLSSYEQYF. The CDR3 DNA reads TGTGCCAGCAGACTCCCTTCCGGGACACTACTTTCTTCCTACGAGCAGTACTTC.